The source of this T cell receptor beta chain is a study of T cell changes during pregnancy in multiple sclerosis. Looked up from germline, CDR1 is SGHRS and CDR2 is YFSETQ. This CDR3 spans 16 amino acids. The trim removed 3 bases at V and 5 bases at J, leaving 6 bases unmatched. Repertoires were generated with immunoSEQ multiplex PCR, while TCRdb's copy carries only in-frame clones and drops some. Here the sample spans about 38,000 clones, roughly 89% being singletons. V usage is TRBV5-1 and J usage is TRBJ2-3, with 13 bases identical to TRBD2. Sequenced material: CD4+ T cells from peripheral blood mononuclear cells, taken in the second trimester of pregnancy. This TCR derives from a female donor with multiple sclerosis, enrolled in a pregnancy study. The CDR3 DNA follows: TGCGCCAGCAGCTCCGGACTAGCGGGAGCGGTAGATACGCAGTATTTT. As protein: CASSSGLAGAVDTQYF.